These T cell receptor beta chains were read from a single sample in a study of OX40 agonist ivuxolimab in advanced cancers. The table came from immunoSEQ multiplex PCR; TCRdb's copy has only in-frame clones and leaves some out. The sample consists of roughly 79,000 clones, 70% to 90% of them appearing once. This specimen was CD4+ or CD8+ T cells sorted from blood, taken in a trial of the OX40 agonist ivuxolimab. These receptors all stem from an adult with an advanced solid tumor such as melanoma, head and neck, liver or kidney cancer. CDR3s include the opening cysteine and the closing phenylalanine or tryptophan. Each record gives: D gene, V gene, clone size, J gene, CDR3 DNA, CDR3 protein. A D gene is named only where the DNA matches it firmly. Clone size appears in some rows only: once, few, many, or a class for an expanded clone.

d_call: .
v_call: TRBV27
clone_size: .
j_call: TRBJ1-6
cdr3_nt: TGTGCCAGCAGTACCAACCCGGGGGCTGGGAATTCACCCCTCCACTTT
cdr3_aa: CASSTNPGAGNSPLHF

d_call: TRBD1
v_call: TRBV6-1
clone_size: .
j_call: TRBJ1-1
cdr3_nt: TGTGCCAGCAGCCCAAGACAGGGGAAGGAAAGGGCTTTCTTT
cdr3_aa: CASSPRQGKERAFF

d_call: .
v_call: TRBV19
clone_size: .
j_call: TRBJ1-1
cdr3_nt: TGTGCCAGTAGTATGGGAGGGGGATTCGCTGAAGCTTTCTTT
cdr3_aa: CASSMGGGFAEAFF

d_call: .
v_call: TRBV6-5
clone_size: .
j_call: TRBJ2-7
cdr3_nt: TGTGCCAGCAGTTACTTAGATGCGAGGGACTACGAGCAGTACTTC
cdr3_aa: CASSYLDARDYEQYF

d_call: TRBD2
v_call: TRBV28
clone_size: .
j_call: TRBJ2-5
cdr3_nt: TGTGCCAGCAGTTTATGGGGGGGGCAAGAGACCCAGTACTTC
cdr3_aa: CASSLWGGQETQYF

d_call: TRBD1
v_call: TRBV19
clone_size: .
j_call: TRBJ2-1
cdr3_nt: TGTGCCAGTGGCCAACGGGGACAGGGCATCAATGAGCAGTTCTTC
cdr3_aa: CASGQRGQGINEQFF

d_call: TRBD1
v_call: TRBV5-1
clone_size: .
j_call: TRBJ1-1
cdr3_nt: TGCGCCAGCAGCTTGACAGGGGGCGCCGGTAACACTGAAGCTTTCTTT
cdr3_aa: CASSLTGGAGNTEAFF

d_call: TRBD1
v_call: TRBV19
clone_size: .
j_call: TRBJ1-2
cdr3_nt: TGTGCCAGTAGCTTTCTCAATGACAGGGGGCGAGGCTACACCTTC
cdr3_aa: CASSFLNDRGRGYTF

d_call: TRBD1
v_call: TRBV5-1
clone_size: .
j_call: TRBJ1-1
cdr3_nt: TGCGCCAGCAGCCCTCAGACAGGGGCGAACACTGAAGCTTTCTTT
cdr3_aa: CASSPQTGANTEAFF

d_call: .
v_call: TRBV6-5
clone_size: .
j_call: TRBJ2-6
cdr3_nt: TGTGCCAGCAGTTTGACAGGCTCTGGGGCCAACGTCCTGACTTTC
cdr3_aa: CASSLTGSGANVLTF

d_call: .
v_call: TRBV27
clone_size: .
j_call: TRBJ1-2
cdr3_nt: TGTGCCAGCAGCTCCGGGGGCGGACACTATGGCTACACCTTC
cdr3_aa: CASSSGGGHYGYTF

d_call: .
v_call: TRBV6-1
clone_size: .
j_call: TRBJ2-1
cdr3_nt: TGTGCCAGCAGTGTAGTCTACTTCTCCTACAATGAGCAGTTCTTC
cdr3_aa: CASSVVYFSYNEQFF

d_call: .
v_call: TRBV5-5
clone_size: .
j_call: TRBJ1-1
cdr3_nt: TGTGCCAGCAGCTTGGACAGGGCGAACACTGAAGCTTTCTTT
cdr3_aa: CASSLDRANTEAFF

d_call: TRBD1
v_call: TRBV27
clone_size: few
j_call: TRBJ2-7
cdr3_nt: TGTGCCAGCACCTGGAGTCAGGGGGCGAGGGAGCAGTACTTC
cdr3_aa: CASTWSQGAREQYF

d_call: .
v_call: TRBV10-3
clone_size: few
j_call: TRBJ2-5
cdr3_nt: TGTGCCATCAAAAGACAGGAAGGAGAGACCCAGTACTTC
cdr3_aa: CAIKRQEGETQYF

d_call: .
v_call: TRBV4-1
clone_size: .
j_call: TRBJ1-2
cdr3_nt: TGCGCCAGCAGCCAATCGAACTTACTGACGCGTTGGGGCTACACCTTC
cdr3_aa: CASSQSNLLTRWGYTF

d_call: .
v_call: TRBV15
clone_size: .
j_call: TRBJ2-7
cdr3_nt: TGTGCCACCAGCAGTCCTAAATCCTCTAGTGACGAGCAGTACTTC
cdr3_aa: CATSSPKSSSDEQYF